The 11 T cell receptor beta chains reported below all come from one sample, sequenced in a study of blood T cell repertoires in COVID-19 (TCRdb year 2020). Receptors were amplified or captured by the immunoSEQ multiplex PCR assay. TCRdb took this table from immuneACCESS and kept in-frame rearrangements with V and J called. Such tables lack part of the clones; where checked against another copy, unresolved V genes explain under half of the gap, and the rest is unexplained. The sample yields 200,000 to 300,000 clones; roughly 88% were counted once. Of the sample, about 3.4% falls within the top ten clones. Sequenced material: PBMCs or T cells enriched from blood (not recorded which). Receptors were obtained from a woman between 35 and 50 years old who had been exposed to COVID-19.

The chain carries TRBV3-1 (or the pseudogene TRBV3-2) and TRBJ2-1; tentatively, D is TRBD1 (6 bases). CDR3 length: 17 amino acids. Trimming shortened V by 4 bases and J by 6 bases, and 22 bases separated the two germline ends. Germline values: CDR1 LGHDT, CDR2 YNNKEL (reference sequence). In nucleotides, the CDR3 is TGTGCCAGCAGCCTCCCTACAGTCTCGAGAGGGGGCAATGAGCAGTTCTTC. It codes for CASSLPTVSRGGNEQFF.

The chain couples TRBV6-2 or TRBV6-3 to TRBJ2-1, with D perhaps TRBD2 (6 bases). V gave up 5 bases and J gave up 0 bases, with 11 bases separating them. The CDR3 spans 15 residues. Looked up from germline, CDR1 is MNHEY and CDR2 is SVGEGT. CDR3 amino acids: CASSRLGGSYNEQFF. Here the CDR3 DNA reads TGTGCCAGCAGTCGCCTGGGGGGCTCCTACAATGAGCAGTTCTTC.

V and J are TRBV3-1 (or the pseudogene TRBV3-2) and TRBJ1-6, with D tentatively TRBD1 (5 bases). V lost 1 base to trimming and J lost 6 bases, with 13 bases between them. The CDR3 has 16 amino acids. Germline V lookup: CDR1 LGHDT, CDR2 YNNKEL (reference sequence). The CDR3 DNA sequence: TGTGCCAGCAGCCAAGGTCCCAGGGCCATTAATTCACCCCTCCACTTT. Translating it yields CASSQGPRAINSPLHF.

The V and J genes are TRBV11-2 and TRBJ1-2; 8 nucleotides match TRBD1. Germline V CDR1 and CDR2: SGHAT, FQNNGV. V was pared by 5 bases and J by 8 bases, with 16 bases of the junction left unmatched. The CDR3 is made up of 16 amino acids. The CDR3 nucleotides are TGTGCCAGCAGCACACCTCAAGGACAGGGATGGAAGGGCTACACCTTC. Translated: CASSTPQGQGWKGYTF.

This chain uses TRBV3-1 (or the pseudogene TRBV3-2) with TRBJ1-2; D is ambiguous. This CDR3 region has 14 residues. Germline V gene data show CDR1 as LGHDT and CDR2 as YNNKEL (reference sequence). The ends were cut back, 3 bases at V and 6 bases at J, with 14 bases in the middle. CDR3 sequence (DNA): TGTGCCAGCAGCCACTCAGGCTGGGTTGATGGCTACACCTTC. It encodes CASSHSGWVDGYTF.

This chain uses TRBV3-1 (or the pseudogene TRBV3-2) with TRBJ2-1; tentative D call: TRBD1 (6 bases). This CDR3 is built from 12 residues. Per germline, CDR1 LGHDT and CDR2 YNNKEL (reference sequence). V was trimmed by 5 bases and J by 5 bases, leaving 7 bases between them. DNA for the CDR3: TGTGCCAGCAGCAGGACAGACAATGAGCAGTTCTTC. Translation gives CASSRTDNEQFF.

V is TRBV3-1 (or the pseudogene TRBV3-2) and J is TRBJ1-4; maybe TRBD1 (5 bases). CDR1 and CDR2 from the germline V gene are LGHDT and YNNKEL (reference sequence). CDR3 length: 18 amino acids. With 0 bases removed from V and 6 bases from J, the gap between germline ends came to 20 bases. The CDR3 sequence is CASSQDPSTENQDEKLFF. The CDR3, as DNA: TGTGCCAGCAGCCAAGACCCCTCGACAGAGAACCAAGATGAAAAACTGTTTTTT.

The chain has TRBV29-1 and TRBJ1-6, with D maybe TRBD1 (6 bases). The CDR3 has 14 residues. Germline CDR1 reads SQVTM; CDR2 reads ANQGSEA. V dropped 6 bases and J dropped 5 bases, with 14 bases sitting between them. Written as DNA, the CDR3 is TGCAGCGTCCAAGAGGGACATAATAATTCACCCCTCCACTTT. The encoded protein is CSVQEGHNNSPLHF.

In regard to this clone: At the DNA level, this CDR3 is encoded by other sequences in the same sample as well. This chain links TRBV12-3 or TRBV12-4 with TRBJ2-7; no clear D. V lost 3 bases and J lost 3, with 3 bases in between. The CDR3 sequence is 11 residues long. The CDR3 loop reads CASSFGYEQYV. For the CDR3, the DNA is TGTGCCAGCAGTTTCGGCTACGAGCAGTACGTC.

The genes are TRBV30 and TRBJ2-2; tentative D call: TRBD1 (6 bases). The germline V gene has CDR1 GTSNPN and CDR2 SVGIG (reference sequence). Trimming removed 4 bases at V and 0 bases at J, with 12 bases between. CDR3 length equals 15 residues. The chain's CDR3 is CAWKRQVANTGELFF. The DNA of the CDR3 is TGTGCCTGGAAGAGACAGGTCGCGAACACCGGGGAGCTGTTTTTT.

With respect to this clone: Compared with germline, one end of the junction differs, possibly owing to a read error. The chain carries TRBV5-1 and TRBJ1-1, with a possible D match to TRBD1 (5 bases). Germline CDR1 SGHRS, CDR2 YFSETQ. The CDR3 runs to 15 residues. CDR3 protein: CASSFSPGTETEAFF. The CDR3 nucleotides are TGTGCCAGCAGCTTCTCTCCAGGGACTGAGACTGAAGCTTTCTTT.